Below are 6 T cell receptor beta chains sequenced from a single sample in a study of vaccination and CD4 T cells after COVID-19. The Oncomine TCR Beta short-read assay was what sequenced the DNA obtained from cultured CD4+ T cells. TCRdb reprocessed the PCR reads with MiXCR, giving one entry per CDR3 protein. Of about 14,000 distinct CDR3 sequences listed, about three fifths are singletons. No antigen has been assigned to these receptors. Treatment denoted: roughly 10-day PBMC culture with coronavirus spike peptide pools or control peptides (ViraFEST assay). The material sequenced was CD4+ T cells from blood, cultured in vitro. Receptor source: a human donor who had recovered from COVID-19.

This clonotype has a handful of counts. The rearrangement uses TRBV6-1 and TRBJ1-3, with D unclear. Looked up from germline, CDR1 is MNHNS and CDR2 is SASEGT. The CDR3 extends over 15 amino acids. The V gene lost 6 bases and the J gene lost 0 bases, with 12 bases spanning the gap. The CDR3 DNA sequence: TGTGCCAGCAGGGCAGATCGGAGCTCTGGAAACACCATATATTTT. Amino acid sequence: CASRADRSSGNTIYF.

The J gene is TRBJ2-7, the V gene TRBV6-1; D is uncertain. Germline CDR1 and CDR2: MNHNS and SASEGT. Trimming took 6 bases from V and 2 from J, leaving 14 bases between them. CDR3 length: 14 amino acids. The CDR3 sequence is CASRRRPDAYEQYF. The CDR3 DNA is TGTGCCAGCAGAAGAAGGCCGGACGCCTACGAGCAGTACTTC.

The V gene is TRBV6-2 or TRBV6-3, the J gene TRBJ1-1; D possibly corresponds to TRBD1 (6 bases). There are 17 residues in the CDR3. Germline V lookup: CDR1 MNHEY, CDR2 SVGEGT. Trimming pared 0 bases from V and 5 bases from J, leaving 19 bases between. The DNA for the CDR3 is TGTGCCAGCAGTTACTCGATCGGGGGCCGGGGGGGAACTGAAGCTTTCTTT. This translates into CASSYSIGGRGGTEAFF.

The chain carries TRBV20-1 and TRBJ2-7; D unresolved. V gave up 6 bases and J gave up 1 base, with 7 bases separating them. Germline values: CDR1 DFQATT, CDR2 SNEGSKA (reference sequence). This CDR3 region has 11 residues. CDR3: CSAPTSYEQYF. In DNA form, the CDR3 reads TGCAGTGCCCCGACATCCTACGAGCAGTACTTC.

V gene TRBV30 combines with J gene TRBJ1-2; TRBD1 might be the D (6 bases). The CDR3 runs 15 residues. Germline lookup yields CDR1 GTSNPN and CDR2 SVGIG (reference sequence). With 2 bases removed from V and 3 bases from J, the gap between germline ends came to 16 bases. The CDR3: CAWSSDRRLHYGYTF. The CDR3 region has the DNA TGTGCCTGGAGTTCGGACAGAAGGTTGCACTATGGCTACACCTTC. Full variable domain (rest looked up from reference TRBV30 and TRBJ1-2): SQTIHQWPATLVQPVGSPLSLECTVEGTSNPNLYWYRQAAGRGLQLLFYSVGIGQISSEVPQNLSASRPQDRQFILSSKKLLLSDSGFYLCAWSSDRRLHYGYTFGSGTRLTVV.

The V gene is TRBV6-1, the J gene TRBJ2-7, with TRBD1 matching over 7 bases. The CDR3 contains 15 residues. V was pared by 2 bases and J by 9 bases, with 13 bases of the junction left unmatched. Germline V lookup: CDR1 MNHNS, CDR2 SASEGT. The CDR3 DNA reads TGTGCCAGCAGTGAACTGACAGGGATTACGAGAAGGCAGTACTTC. Its protein product is CASSELTGITRRQYF.